Sequencing of this TCR beta chain was carried out in a study of human thymus T cells. As concerns this clone: Antigen: not known.

Germline CDR1 reads MNHEY; CDR2 reads SMNVEV (reference sequence). The V and J ends lost 5 bases and 8 bases, in that order; junction bases with no gene match: 16. This CDR3 has 16 residues. Only in-frame clones appear in the TCRdb table, and some are missing; sequencing was by immunoSEQ multiplex PCR. Among about 46,000 clones listed, over 90% were seen once. Genomic DNA was extracted from every available blood leukocyte. Study observations and caveats: Thymic and blood repertoires appeared to carry a bias in their V and J gene usage.

The chain uses TRBV27 and TRBJ1-2; the match to TRBD1 covers 8 bases. The clonotype comes from a girl under two years old with a congenital heart defect but otherwise immunologically healthy. The material sequenced was blood. The CDR3 protein is CASSLYPLDRVGGYTF. The DNA for the CDR3 is TGTGCCAGCAGTCTATACCCCCTGGACAGGGTCGGGGGCTACACCTTC.